Listed below are T cell receptor beta chains from one sample, sequenced in a study of T cells after yellow fever vaccination. Each CDR3 protein gets one entry after TCRdb re-called the 5' RACE reads with MiXCR. The top ten clones hold around 16% of a sample with a few hundred thousand distinct CDR3 sequences, around 6.5% of them seen once. The sample consisted of PBMCs, taken 5 days after the yellow fever booster vaccination. Receptors originate from a young man who received the YFV17D yellow fever vaccine. Both conserved end residues are part of each CDR3. D genes are given only for firm matches. Part of the rows lack a size; the others show once, few, many or a class for expanded clones.

size | D | J | V | CDR3 | DNA
many | TRBD1 | TRBJ1-2 | TRBV27 | CASSFVGQGAKGYTF | TGTGCCAGCAGTTTCGTGGGACAGGGGGCTAAGGGCTACACCTTC
many | TRBD1 | TRBJ2-1 | TRBV9 | CASSAPQGNEQFF | TGTGCCAGCAGCGCCCCACAGGGGAATGAGCAGTTCTTC
- | - | TRBJ1-1 | TRBV18 | CASSPSPDTEAFF | TGTGCCAGCTCACCATCCCCGGACACTGAAGCTTTCTTT
- | - | TRBJ2-3 | TRBV7-3 | CASSPPGLGTDTQYF | TGTGCCAGCAGCCCTCCCGGCCTAGGCACAGATACGCAGTATTTT
- | TRBD1 | TRBJ2-7 | TRBV20-1 | CSARGSDRGFNTYEQYF | TGCAGTGCTAGAGGGAGTGACAGGGGGTTTAATACCTACGAGCAGTACTTC
- | TRBD2 | TRBJ2-2 | TRBV7-8 | CASSLRRTSLTGELFF | TGTGCCAGCAGCTTACGCCGGACTAGTCTCACCGGGGAGCTGTTTTTT
many | - | TRBJ2-1 | TRBV24-1 | CATRRGPPSYNEQFF | TGTGCCACGCGGCGGGGGCCCCCCAGCTACAATGAGCAGTTCTTC
few | - | TRBJ1-1 | TRBV18 | CASSPPALGAGSEAFF | TGTGCCAGCTCACCACCGGCACTCGGCGCGGGGAGTGAAGCTTTCTTT
many | TRBD2 | TRBJ2-7 | TRBV30 | CAWSRRGSSYEQYF | TGTGCCTGGAGTCGGCGGGGGAGCTCCTACGAGCAGTACTTC
many | - | TRBJ2-1 | TRBV2 | CASTTPLSGAHNEQFF | TGTGCCAGCACAACCCCTCTCTCGGGAGCGCACAATGAGCAGTTCTTC
- | - | TRBJ1-4 | TRBV11-2 | CASSFRTVSEKLFF | TGTGCCAGCAGCTTCAGGACAGTGTCTGAAAAACTGTTTTTT
- | TRBD2 | TRBJ2-7 | TRBV19 | CASTRKTARSSGISEQYF | TGTGCCAGTACCCGTAAGACAGCACGGAGTAGCGGGATATCCGAGCAGTACTTC
many | TRBD1 | TRBJ2-2 | TRBV11-2 | CASSGRDRDGAGELFF | TGTGCCAGCAGCGGGCGAGACAGGGACGGAGCCGGGGAGCTGTTTTTT